This T cell receptor beta chain was captured by sequencing in a study of blood T cell repertoires in COVID-19. Study-wide context: PBMCs, B-cell-depleted T cells, or T cells were the source of the cDNA or gDNA that made up the material.

Germline CDR1 reads WNHNN; CDR2 reads SYGVQD (reference sequence). This CDR3 has 13 residues. With 9 bases clipped from V and 3 bases from J, the junction kept 0 bases outside the gene matches. Only a few counts were recorded for this clone. Only in-frame clones appear in the TCRdb table, and some are missing; sequencing was by immunoSEQ multiplex PCR. The data contain tens of thousands of clones, approximately 90% of them seen just once; the ten biggest clones take up around 5%. The chain employs TRBV10-1 and TRBJ2-2; 11 bases are shared with TRBD2. Sequencing used peripheral blood. This receptor was taken from a human donor in a cohort sampled during active COVID-19. CDR3 DNA sequence: TGCGCCAGGACTAGCGGGGACACCGGGGAGCTGTTTTTT. It encodes CARTSGDTGELFF.